This T cell receptor beta chain is from a study of cytomegalovirus exposure and HLA in healthy donors. About the study: One earlier analysis, a look at around 170 million T cells, found some 110 million unique TCR beta sequences.

Donors in the study were healthy people who gave bone marrow. As for this clone: Its antigen is not known.

The CDR3 extends over 16 amino acids. Germline-derived CDR1 and CDR2 are SGHRS and YFSETQ. Trimming shortened V by 4 bases and J by 2 bases, and 18 bases separated the two germline ends. Researchers ran the PCR with 60 Vbeta and 13 Jbeta primers. The assay was immunoSEQ multiplex PCR, and TCRdb's table has in-frame clones only and misses some. The sample has about 140,000 clones; 82% are singletons. Overall study findings and caveats: While the bulk of TCR sequences proved rare, some public TCRs turned up in many donors.

The chain has TRBV5-1 and TRBJ1-1; D gene unclear. The sequenced material came from PBMCs. The receptor was isolated from a woman aged 50 to 65 in good health and CMV-seropositive. DNA for the CDR3: TGCGCCAGCAGCAGGTTTGGTAGCCACCTAAACACTGAAGCTTTCTTT. This codes for CASSRFGSHLNTEAFF.